The rows below give T cell receptor beta chains drawn from one sample of a study of persistence of HIV-infected CD4 T cells. Using immunoSEQ multiplex PCR, the repertoire was profiled, and TCRdb retains in-frame clones only, with some absent. There are about 40,000 clones in the sample; about 84% occur only once, and 14% lies in the top ten. Antigen specificity for these receptors is unknown. Sequencing used CD4+ T cells sorted from PBMCs after roughly 17-hour stimulation, obtained from a patient who received antiretroviral therapy. The receptors shown here come from an adult man with HIV who was CMV-seropositive. Each CDR3 is given with its conserved first and last residue. The D gene is left open where the match is weak. The size of a clone is reported for some rows only, either as once, few or many, or as a class for expanded clones.

>once|TRBV28|.|TRBJ2-7
TGTGCCATCTTAAAGGGAAGCTCCTACGAGCAGTACTTC
CAILKGSSYEQYF
>.|TRBV19|TRBD1|TRBJ1-2
TGTGCCAGTAGGGCCACAGGGGCGAACTATGGCTACACCTTC
CASRATGANYGYTF
>few|TRBV7-9|.|TRBJ1-2
TGTGCCAGCAGCTTAGGCACTGATGGCTACACCTTC
CASSLGTDGYTF
>medium-sized|TRBV27|TRBD1|TRBJ2-2
TGTGCCAGCAGGGGACAGGGATTCGGCACCGGGGAGCTGTTTTTT
CASRGQGFGTGELFF
>.|TRBV15|TRBD1|TRBJ2-7
TGTGCCACCAGCAGAGAGGTGGGACAGGATCCCTACGAGCAGTACTTC
CATSREVGQDPYEQYF
>.|TRBV14|TRBD2|TRBJ2-7
TGTGCCAGCAGCCAGGGGGGGACTTCGGGATTCTACGAGCAGTACTTC
CASSQGGTSGFYEQYF
>.|TRBV7-2|.|TRBJ1-1
TGTGCCAGCAGCTTTCACACTGAAGCTTTCTTT
CASSFHTEAFF
>.|TRBV11-3|TRBD2|TRBJ2-1
TGTGCCAGCCAATTAAGCCGGGGGGAGCCAGCCTACAATGAGCAGTTCTTC
CASQLSRGEPAYNEQFF
>.|TRBV4-2|.|TRBJ1-2
TGTGCCAGCAGCCAAGACTACAGTGACGGCTACACCTTC
CASSQDYSDGYTF
>few|TRBV10-1|.|TRBJ2-7
TGCGCCAGCAGTGAGTCGGACGCCTACTCCTACGAGCAGTACTTC
CASSESDAYSYEQYF
>.|TRBV2|.|TRBJ1-1
TGTGCCAGCAGCATACAGGTAACCACTGAAGCTTTCTTT
CASSIQVTTEAFF
>.|TRBV6-1|TRBD1|TRBJ2-7
TGTGCCAGCAGTGAAGTTAGGGGGCTCCGACGGGAGCAGTACTTC
CASSEVRGLRREQYF
>.|TRBV2|TRBD2|TRBJ2-7
TGTGCCAGCAGTAAACTAGCGGGGGGGGCCTTC
CASSKLAGGAF
>.|TRBV7-6|.|TRBJ1-1
TGTGCCAGCAGCTTAGAGGTGGGGCTTACTGAAGCTTTCTTT
CASSLEVGLTEAFF
>.|TRBV5-4|.|TRBJ1-3
TGTGCCAGCAGCTTGGCCAGCTTGGGTGCTGGAAACACCATATATTTT
CASSLASLGAGNTIYF
>.|TRBV6-2/TRBV6-3|.|TRBJ2-6
TGTGCCAGCAGTTACTATGCCTTATCAATCGCTGGGGCCAACGTCCTGACTTTC
CASSYYALSIAGANVLTF
>.|TRBV11-3|.|TRBJ2-1
TGTGCCAGCAGCTGCCCCCAGCGCTACAATGAGCAGTTCTTC
CASSCPQRYNEQFF
>once|TRBV7-2|TRBD1|TRBJ2-1
TGTGCCAGCAGTCCCGACAGGGGCTCCTACAATGAGCAGTTCTTC
CASSPDRGSYNEQFF
>.|TRBV9|.|TRBJ1-4
TGTGCCAGCAGCCCGAGGCCAGGAGCAACTAATGAAAAACTGTTTTTT
CASSPRPGATNEKLFF
>.|TRBV7-2|.|TRBJ2-7
TGTGCCAGCAGCTTAGAGTCGAGCCTTGGGGGCTACGAGCAGTACTTC
CASSLESSLGGYEQYF
>few|TRBV7-8|.|TRBJ1-4
TGTGCCAGCAGCTTAGCGACTGTCTGGCAGACGGCTTCTAATGAAAAACTGTTTTTT
CASSLATVWQTASNEKLFF
>.|TRBV6-2/TRBV6-3|.|TRBJ1-6
TGTGCCAGCAGTTACTCGGCAGGGCAGAATTCACCCCTCCACTTT
CASSYSAGQNSPLHF
>.|TRBV7-6|TRBD2|TRBJ2-3
TGTGCCAGCAGCGGCCGGGGGGGGACTAGCACAGATACGCAGTATTTT
CASSGRGGTSTDTQYF
>.|TRBV27|TRBD1|TRBJ2-7
TGTGCCAGCAGTTTAAGGGTCGACAGGGTCCACGAGCAGTACTTC
CASSLRVDRVHEQYF
>few|TRBV18|.|TRBJ1-5
TGTGCCAGCTCACCGGCCAGTGGCAATCAGCCCCAGCATTTT
CASSPASGNQPQHF
>.|TRBV6-5|.|TRBJ1-5
TGTGCCAGCAGTTACTCGAGGAGCCCCCAGGGTCAGCCCCAGCATTTT
CASSYSRSPQGQPQHF
>.|TRBV7-2|.|TRBJ2-1
TGTGCCAGCACCCCGGGGGGCGATGAGCAGTTCTTC
CASTPGGDEQFF
>.|TRBV6-5|.|TRBJ1-4
TGTGCCAGCAGTACAGGAGTCTATAATGAAAAACTGTTTTTT
CASSTGVYNEKLFF
>.|TRBV11-2|.|TRBJ1-5
TGTGCCAGCAGCTTTGACAGATTCAATCAGCCCCAGCATTTT
CASSFDRFNQPQHF
>.|TRBV5-6|.|TRBJ1-6
TGTGCCAGCAGCTTACAGGGCCTAAATTCACCCCTCCACTTT
CASSLQGLNSPLHF
>.|TRBV7-2|.|TRBJ2-7
TGTGCCAGCAGCGCACTAGACTGGGTGCTAGGCGAGCAGTACTTC
CASSALDWVLGEQYF
>.|TRBV30|.|TRBJ1-5
TGTGCCTGGAGCCAGGGCAATCAGCCCCAGCATTTT
CAWSQGNQPQHF
>.|TRBV9|TRBD2|TRBJ2-1
TGTGCCAGCAGCGTTGGGACTAGCGGGAGAGGGACCTACAATGAGCAGTTCTTC
CASSVGTSGRGTYNEQFF
>.|TRBV19|TRBD1|TRBJ1-2
TGTGCCAGTAGTCCCGGACAGGGGAAGGGCTATGGCTACACCTTC
CASSPGQGKGYGYTF
>.|TRBV5-4|TRBD1|TRBJ2-2
TGTGCCAGCAGCTATCCCGGGACAGGGAACACCGGGGAGCTGTTTTTT
CASSYPGTGNTGELFF
>.|TRBV7-2|.|TRBJ2-3
TGTGCCAGCAGCTGGGGGATCACAGATACGCAGTATTTT
CASSWGITDTQYF
>.|TRBV6-5|TRBD2|TRBJ2-1
TGTGCCAGCAGCCTGACTAGCGGGAGCAATGAGCAGTTCTTC
CASSLTSGSNEQFF
>.|TRBV10-3|TRBD2|TRBJ2-5
TGTGCCATCAGCTATGGGACTAGCGGGAGTGGAGAGACCCAGTACTTC
CAISYGTSGSGETQYF
>.|TRBV6-5|TRBD1|TRBJ2-3
TGTGCCAGCTGGGGACAGAGCACAGATACGCAGTATTTT
CASWGQSTDTQYF
>few|TRBV7-2|.|TRBJ2-3
TGTGCCAGCAGCTTAGGTCCCGTCACAGATACGCAGTATTTT
CASSLGPVTDTQYF
>.|TRBV7-2|.|TRBJ2-3
TGTGCCAGCAGCTTAGGAGGGCCCCAAGATACGCAGTATTTT
CASSLGGPQDTQYF
>.|TRBV5-1|TRBD2|TRBJ2-7
TGCGCCAGCAGCTCCAACCTAGCGGGAGTCTCCTACGAGCAGTACTTC
CASSSNLAGVSYEQYF
>.|TRBV6-5|.|TRBJ1-4
TGTGCCAGCAGCCCCGGGGGGGCTAATGAAAAACTGTTTTTT
CASSPGGANEKLFF